This T cell receptor beta chain was sequenced during a study of graft-versus-host responses after intestinal transplantation. This clone is judged medium-sized. CDR1 SGHTA and CDR2 FQGTGA come from the germline V gene. The CDR3 is 14 residues long. V lost 5 bases, J lost 7 bases, and 6 bases stayed unmatched. Measured with immunoSEQ multiplex PCR; TCRdb has only the in-frame clones, and not every one. The repertoire holds around 15,000 clones, with roughly a third as singletons. After the reaction, the investigators sorted the proliferating CFSE-low CD3+CD4+ and CD3+CD8+ responders. Material: alloreactive CD4+ T cells from a mixed lymphocyte reaction culture, obtained before intestinal transplant. Sample subset: CFSE-low proliferating T cells sorted from roughly six-day pre-transplant mixed lymphocyte reaction (GvH or HvG direction). This clonotype was sampled from a human patient who received an intestinal transplant. The chain recombines TRBV7-3 with TRBJ2-7; 12 bases are shared with TRBD2. The CDR3 spells CASSPSGTSGEQYF. CDR3 DNA: TGTGCCAGCAGCCCTTCAGGGACTAGCGGGGAGCAGTACTTC.